The source of this T cell receptor (beta chain) is a study of blood T cells in healthy people across ages. General study findings and limits: It was held that diversity estimates obtained from one million T cells represented underestimates. Diversity was higher, and naive CD4+ cells more numerous, in long-lived donors than in aged donors.

From germline, CDR1 is SGDLS and CDR2 YYNGEE. CDR3 length: 16 amino acids. Primed by a sample-barcoded 5' primer and a J-beta primer mix, a second PCR proceeded for roughly 6 to 12 cycles. Each CDR3 protein is one row after TCRdb ran MiXCR on the 5' RACE reads. Among hundreds of thousands of distinct CDR3 sequences, around 36% were seen once, and the ten largest hold 10% to 15%. As concerns this clonotype: The antigen remains unidentified. One junction end disagrees with the germline gene, perhaps due to a read error.

Input material: blood. The chain combines TRBV9 with TRBJ2-3; D perhaps matches TRBD2 (6 bases). This TCR was sampled from a man aged 18 to 29 in good health. The CDR3 DNA sequence: TGTGCCAGCAGCGCTCGACTAGACGGGTTCACAGGTACGCAGTATTTT. Its translation is CASSARLDGFTGTQYF.